These T cell receptor beta chains were read from a single sample in a study of cytomegalovirus exposure and HLA in healthy donors. Only in-frame clones appear in the TCRdb table, and some are missing; sequencing was by immunoSEQ multiplex PCR. This repertoire includes about 67,000 clones. The specimen was PBMCs. All receptors derive from a man younger than 45 in good health and CMV-seropositive. Each CDR3 is given with its conserved first and last residue. Fields, in order: V gene, CDR3 length, D gene, J gene, CDR3 DNA, CDR3 protein. A D gene is named only where the DNA matches it firmly.

v_gene: TRBV15
len: 15
d_gene: -
j_gene: TRBJ2-5
CDR3nt: TGTGCCACCAGCAGAGACACAGGAAACCAAGAGACCCAGTACTTC
CDR3aa: CATSRDTGNQETQYF

v_gene: TRBV19
len: 13
d_gene: -
j_gene: TRBJ2-7
CDR3nt: TGTGCCAGTAGTAGCCAGGCGACCTACGAGCAGTACTTC
CDR3aa: CASSSQATYEQYF

v_gene: TRBV4-1
len: 15
d_gene: -
j_gene: TRBJ2-7
CDR3nt: TGCGCCAGCAGCCAATACAGGGCGCCAGCCTACGAGCAGTACTTC
CDR3aa: CASSQYRAPAYEQYF

v_gene: TRBV19
len: 13
d_gene: TRBD1
j_gene: TRBJ1-5
CDR3nt: TGTGCCAGTAGTATCCCCAGGGGGCAGCCCCAGCATTTT
CDR3aa: CASSIPRGQPQHF

v_gene: TRBV5-1
len: 15
d_gene: TRBD1
j_gene: TRBJ1-1
CDR3nt: TGCGCCAGCAGCGTACAGGGGCCTTCGAACACTGAAGCTTTCTTT
CDR3aa: CASSVQGPSNTEAFF

v_gene: TRBV5-6
len: 15
d_gene: -
j_gene: TRBJ1-1
CDR3nt: TGTGCCAGCAGCCCGGAGGAGGCTCCGAACACTGAAGCTTTCTTT
CDR3aa: CASSPEEAPNTEAFF

v_gene: TRBV4-1
len: 12
d_gene: -
j_gene: TRBJ1-4
CDR3nt: TGCGCCAGCAGCCAGCCAGGTGAAAAACTGTTTTTT
CDR3aa: CASSQPGEKLFF

v_gene: TRBV29-1
len: 13
d_gene: -
j_gene: TRBJ2-1
CDR3nt: TGCAGCGCCGGGTTAGATGAATACAATGAGCAGTTCTTC
CDR3aa: CSAGLDEYNEQFF

v_gene: TRBV7-2
len: 14
d_gene: TRBD1
j_gene: TRBJ1-1
CDR3nt: TGTGCCAGCAGCCGACAGGGGGAAGGTACTGAAGCTTTCTTT
CDR3aa: CASSRQGEGTEAFF

v_gene: TRBV6-9
len: 14
d_gene: -
j_gene: TRBJ2-4
CDR3nt: TGTGCCAGCAGTTATCCCCCGGGACACTACATTCAGTACTTC
CDR3aa: CASSYPPGHYIQYF

v_gene: TRBV5-4
len: 14
d_gene: TRBD2
j_gene: TRBJ2-7
CDR3nt: TGTGCCAGCAAAGCGGGGACGTCGGTGGGCGAGCAGTACTTC
CDR3aa: CASKAGTSVGEQYF

v_gene: TRBV4-2
len: 15
d_gene: TRBD1
j_gene: TRBJ2-1
CDR3nt: TGTGCCAGCAGCCTGAGGACAGGGGATGACAATGAGCAGTTCTTC
CDR3aa: CASSLRTGDDNEQFF

v_gene: TRBV18
len: 13
d_gene: -
j_gene: TRBJ2-3
CDR3nt: TGTGCCAGCTCACCACGTCTGACAGATACGCAGTATTTT
CDR3aa: CASSPRLTDTQYF

v_gene: TRBV30
len: 13
d_gene: -
j_gene: TRBJ1-2
CDR3nt: TGTGCCTGGAGTGTTGAGGGGGGGTATGGCTACACCTTC
CDR3aa: CAWSVEGGYGYTF

v_gene: TRBV5-4
len: 13
d_gene: -
j_gene: TRBJ2-7
CDR3nt: TGTGCCAGCAGCTTGAACAGAGCCTACGAGCAGTACTTC
CDR3aa: CASSLNRAYEQYF

v_gene: TRBV7-9
len: 15
d_gene: -
j_gene: TRBJ1-6
CDR3nt: TGTGCCAGCAGCTCCGACGACAGGTATAATTCACCCCTCCACTTT
CDR3aa: CASSSDDRYNSPLHF

v_gene: TRBV10-3
len: 13
d_gene: -
j_gene: TRBJ2-1
CDR3nt: TGTGCCATCAGTGAGTCGACTTTAGGTGAGCAGTTCTTC
CDR3aa: CAISESTLGEQFF

v_gene: TRBV4-2
len: 13
d_gene: -
j_gene: TRBJ1-1
CDR3nt: TGTGCCAGCAGCCAGGGGCGGGACTCTGAAGCTTTCTTT
CDR3aa: CASSQGRDSEAFF

v_gene: TRBV18
len: 16
d_gene: TRBD1
j_gene: TRBJ1-6
CDR3nt: TGTGCCAGCTCCAACGAGGGGGCTGAGGATAATTCACCCCTCCACTTT
CDR3aa: CASSNEGAEDNSPLHF

v_gene: TRBV18
len: 13
d_gene: TRBD1
j_gene: TRBJ1-5
CDR3nt: TGTGCCAGCTCACTTGCTAGGGACAGGCTAAAGCATTTT
CDR3aa: CASSLARDRLKHF

v_gene: TRBV5-1
len: 16
d_gene: TRBD2
j_gene: TRBJ2-1
CDR3nt: TGCGCCAGCAGCCTTTCTAGCGGGAGTTCCGACAATGAGCAGTTCTTC
CDR3aa: CASSLSSGSSDNEQFF

v_gene: TRBV28
len: 15
d_gene: -
j_gene: TRBJ1-5
CDR3nt: TGTGCCAGCAGTTTTGGGCCAGGGGGCAATCAGCCCCAGCATTTT
CDR3aa: CASSFGPGGNQPQHF

v_gene: TRBV10-3
len: 13
d_gene: -
j_gene: TRBJ2-1
CDR3nt: TGTGCCATCAGTGAGTCGACTGTAGGTGAGCAGTTCTTC
CDR3aa: CAISESTVGEQFF

v_gene: TRBV5-1
len: 14
d_gene: TRBD1
j_gene: TRBJ2-3
CDR3nt: TGCGCCAGCAGCTTGGGGACAGGAGCAGATACGCAGTATTTT
CDR3aa: CASSLGTGADTQYF

v_gene: TRBV13
len: 15
d_gene: -
j_gene: TRBJ1-1
CDR3nt: TGTGCCAGCAGCTTAGGTGGGCCTTTGAACACTGAAGCTTTCTTT
CDR3aa: CASSLGGPLNTEAFF

v_gene: TRBV13
len: 13
d_gene: -
j_gene: TRBJ1-5
CDR3nt: TGTGCCAGCAGCGCACGAGAGAATCAGCCCCAGCATTTT
CDR3aa: CASSARENQPQHF

v_gene: TRBV5-1
len: 17
d_gene: TRBD1
j_gene: TRBJ1-1
CDR3nt: TGCGCCAGCAGCGTGGAGGACAGGGACCCTATGAACACTGAAGCTTTCTTT
CDR3aa: CASSVEDRDPMNTEAFF

v_gene: TRBV9
len: 14
d_gene: -
j_gene: TRBJ2-7
CDR3nt: TGTGCCAGCAGCGTAGGGGGGGAGACCTACGAGCAGTACTTC
CDR3aa: CASSVGGETYEQYF

v_gene: TRBV4-1
len: 17
d_gene: TRBD2
j_gene: TRBJ2-1
CDR3nt: TGCGCCAGCAGCCAACAACCTAGCGGGGGGGCTTTCAATGAGCAGTTCTTC
CDR3aa: CASSQQPSGGAFNEQFF

v_gene: TRBV4-1
len: 17
d_gene: TRBD2
j_gene: TRBJ2-3
CDR3nt: TGCGCCAGCAGCCAGCGAGTACTAGCGGGAGCCACAGATACGCAGTATTTT
CDR3aa: CASSQRVLAGATDTQYF

v_gene: TRBV19
len: 13
d_gene: -
j_gene: TRBJ1-1
CDR3nt: TGTGCCAGTAGTATAGAGAGGAACACTGAAGCTTTCTTT
CDR3aa: CASSIERNTEAFF

v_gene: TRBV11-2
len: 15
d_gene: -
j_gene: TRBJ2-7
CDR3nt: TGTGCCAGCAGCTTAGCCGTACGGGATCCCTACGAGCAGTACTTC
CDR3aa: CASSLAVRDPYEQYF

v_gene: TRBV5-1
len: 13
d_gene: -
j_gene: TRBJ1-2
CDR3nt: TGCGCCAGCAAGAAGGGGGTAGACTATGGCTACACCTTC
CDR3aa: CASKKGVDYGYTF

v_gene: TRBV30
len: 13
d_gene: -
j_gene: TRBJ2-7
CDR3nt: TGTGCCTGGAGTGCGGACAGTGCCTACGAGCAGTACTTC
CDR3aa: CAWSADSAYEQYF

v_gene: TRBV5-1
len: 15
d_gene: -
j_gene: TRBJ1-1
CDR3nt: TGCGCCAGCAGCTTTGCCACAGGGATGGATGTTTCGGCTTTCTTT
CDR3aa: CASSFATGMDVSAFF

v_gene: TRBV4-1
len: 14
d_gene: -
j_gene: TRBJ2-3
CDR3nt: TGCGCCAGCAGCCATATTGAAGCCGGAGGTACGCAGTATTTT
CDR3aa: CASSHIEAGGTQYF

v_gene: TRBV5-4
len: 16
d_gene: TRBD2
j_gene: TRBJ2-3
CDR3nt: TGTGCCAGCAGCAAGGTAATAGGGAGGGGCACAGATACGCAGTATTTT
CDR3aa: CASSKVIGRGTDTQYF

v_gene: TRBV5-4
len: 14
d_gene: -
j_gene: TRBJ1-4
CDR3nt: TGTGCCAGCAGCTCGGGGGGCGAGAATGAAAAACTGTTTTTT
CDR3aa: CASSSGGENEKLFF

v_gene: TRBV6-1
len: 15
d_gene: TRBD2
j_gene: TRBJ2-7
CDR3nt: TGTGCCAGCAGTGATCGCCTAGCGGGAGCCGGGGAGCAGTACTTC
CDR3aa: CASSDRLAGAGEQYF

v_gene: TRBV27
len: 14
d_gene: TRBD1
j_gene: TRBJ1-1
CDR3nt: TGTGCCAGCAGTTTTCACGGACAGGGTACTGAAGCTTTCTTT
CDR3aa: CASSFHGQGTEAFF

v_gene: TRBV7-6
len: 16
d_gene: TRBD2
j_gene: TRBJ2-7
CDR3nt: TGTGCCAGCAGCCCCGAGACTAGCGGGAGTGTCTACGAGCAGTACTTC
CDR3aa: CASSPETSGSVYEQYF

v_gene: TRBV19
len: 15
d_gene: -
j_gene: TRBJ2-3
CDR3nt: TGTGCCAGTAGTCTAATAGCGGTTACCACAGATACGCAGTATTTT
CDR3aa: CASSLIAVTTDTQYF

v_gene: TRBV14
len: 15
d_gene: -
j_gene: TRBJ2-7
CDR3nt: TGTGCCAGCAGCCCCGTCGGAGGGCGCCTGGGAGAGCAGTACTTC
CDR3aa: CASSPVGGRLGEQYF